This T cell receptor (beta chain) was sequenced during a study of blood T cells in healthy people across ages. Notes on the study in general: Comparison with aged donors showed that long-lived donors had more naive CD4+ cells and higher diversity.

Together with a sample-barcoded 5' primer, a J-beta primer mix was included in a second PCR lasting about 7 to 11 cycles. Via MiXCR, TCRdb re-called the 5' RACE reads, giving one row per CDR3 protein. The repertoire holds approximately 700,000 distinct CDR3 sequences, about 34% seen once, with 15% in the top ten. This clonotype was counted only a few times. Its antigen is currently unknown. The sample taken for sequencing was blood. The TCR comes from a woman of 80 years or more in good health.

The CDR3 protein is CASSLGDRPASSYNSPLHF. The CDR3 bases are TGTGCCAGCAGTTTAGGAGACAGACCGGCCAGCTCCTATAATTCACCCCTCCACTTT. The V call is TRBV28, the J call TRBJ1-6; perhaps TRBD1 as D (5 bases). V was pared by 2 bases and J by 0 bases, with 17 bases between. This CDR3 has 19 residues. Germline V lookup: CDR1 MDHEN, CDR2 SYDVKM. The complete variable domain, with remaining parts taken from reference TRBV28 and TRBJ1-6, reads DVKVTQSSRYLVKRTGEKVFLECVQDMDHENMFWYRQDPGLGLRLIYFSYDVKMKEKGDIPEGYSVSREKKERFSLILESASTNQTSMYLCASSLGDRPASSYNSPLHFGNGTRLTVT.